One and the same sample provided the 32 T cell receptor beta chains below, sequenced in a study of graft-versus-host responses after intestinal transplantation. The protocol was immunoSEQ multiplex PCR, while the TCRdb copy is restricted to in-frame clones and leaves out a portion. This sample carries approximately 100,000 clones, around 88% of them seen once, and the ten largest clones take around 1.4%. Sequences were derived from PBMCs, sampled 255 days after intestinal transplant. The receptors here all came from a human patient who received an intestinal transplant, so some T cells may come from the graft donor.

The V call is TRBV30, the J call TRBJ1-2; TRBD1 might be the D (5 bases). Trimming cost V 2 bases and J 1 base, with 8 bases left between them. In germline, CDR1 is GTSNPN, CDR2 SVGIG (reference sequence). This CDR3 comprises 13 residues. In DNA, the CDR3 is TGTGCCTGGAGTACACAGGATAACTATGGCTACACCTTC. As protein: CAWSTQDNYGYTF. Complete variable domain (other parts from reference TRBV30 and TRBJ1-2): SQTIHQWPATLVQPVGSPLSLECTVEGTSNPNLYWYRQAAGRGLQLLFYSVGIGQISSEVPQNLSASRPQDRQFILSSKKLLLSDSGFYLCAWSTQDNYGYTFGSGTRLTVV.

This clone was recorded once. The sample contains more than one DNA sequence encoding this CDR3. The J gene is TRBJ2-3, the V gene TRBV6-1, with TRBD2 as a possible D gene (5 bases). The ends were cut back, 7 bases at V and 4 bases at J, with 9 bases in the middle. The CDR3 sequence is 12 residues long. Germline V lookup: CDR1 MNHNS, CDR2 SASEGT. The chain's CDR3 is CASNLLADTQYF. DNA of the CDR3: TGTGCCAGCAACCTACTAGCAGATACGCAGTATTTT.

The chain employs TRBV19 and TRBJ2-2; D is ambiguous. CDR1 and CDR2 from the germline V gene are LNHDA and SQIVND (reference sequence). Trimming took 4 bases from V and 1 from J, leaving 4 bases between them. The CDR3 runs to 13 residues. CDR3 bases: TGTGCCAGTAGTAAGGGGAACACCGGGGAGCTGTTTTTT. Translated: CASSKGNTGELFF. Full variable domain (missing parts from reference TRBV19 and TRBJ2-2): DGGITQSPKYLFRKEGQNVTLSCEQNLNHDAMYWYRQDPGQGLRLIYYSQIVNDFQKGDIAEGYSVSREKKESFPLTVTSAQKNPTAFYLCASSKGNTGELFFGEGSRLTVL.

The chain employs TRBV6-1 and TRBJ1-2, with D possibly being TRBD1 (5 bases). Germline V gene sequence: CDR1 MNHNS, CDR2 SASEGT. V shed 1 base and J shed 12 bases, with 9 bases lying between them. The CDR3 is 11 amino acids. Here the CDR3 DNA reads TGTGCCAGCAGTGAAGTCGGGGGTCACACCTTC. Residues: CASSEVGGHTF.

This chain uses TRBV4-2 with TRBJ2-5; 10 bases fit TRBD2. This CDR3 region has 18 residues. The germline gives CDR1 LGHNA, CDR2 YNFKEQ. V shed 0 bases, J shed 2 bases, and the junction held 9 bases outside the gene matches. CDR3 amino acids: CASSQDRSGGAIQETQYF. The DNA of the CDR3 is TGTGCCAGCAGCCAAGATAGGAGCGGGGGGGCGATACAAGAGACCCAGTACTTC.

This chain joins TRBV5-4 and TRBJ2-2; perhaps TRBD1 as D (6 bases). V gave up 3 bases and J gave up 4 bases, with 13 bases separating them. CDR3 size: 15 residues. Germline V lookup: CDR1 SGHNT, CDR2 YYREEE (reference sequence). The CDR3 DNA reads as TGTGCCAGCAGCTCAGGACAGTCCTTCACCGGGGAGCTGTTTTTT. This sequence encodes CASSSGQSFTGELFF.

This rearrangement joins TRBV6-1 to TRBJ2-5; no definite D call. The J call may be in error: the DNA end matches TRBJ2-7 better. From germline, CDR1 is MNHNS and CDR2 SASEGT. CDR3 length: 11 amino acids. CDR3 bases: TGTGCCAGCAATCAAGTCTACGAGCAGTACTTC. This gives the protein CASNQVYEQYF.

The chain employs TRBV27 and TRBJ2-3; 13 bases line up with TRBD2. This CDR3 has 18 amino acids. Trimming cost V 6 bases and J 2 bases; bases outside gene matches: 11. Germline CDR1 reads MNHEY; CDR2 reads SMNVEV (reference sequence). The CDR3: CASSSTPGLAGFTDTQYF. As DNA, the CDR3 is TGTGCCAGCAGCTCCACTCCGGGACTAGCGGGGTTCACAGATACGCAGTATTTT.

The chain is built from TRBV27 and TRBJ2-2; D not resolved. The CDR3 covers 16 residues. Trimming cost V 2 bases and J 5 bases, with 15 bases left between them. Germline values: CDR1 MNHEY, CDR2 SMNVEV (reference sequence). The CDR3 reads CASSLSHQARTGELFF. The DNA of the CDR3 is TGTGCCAGCAGTTTAAGTCACCAAGCCCGGACCGGGGAGCTGTTTTTT.

A remark on this clone: Distinct nucleotide sequences in the sample also encode this CDR3. J is TRBJ2-1 and V is TRBV9; D uncertain. The length of the CDR3 is 12 residues. Trimming took off 0 bases at V and 7 bases at J, with 5 bases between the two ends. The germline V gene has CDR1 SGDLS and CDR2 YYNGEE. In DNA form, the CDR3 reads TGTGCCAGCAGCGTAGCTGGGAATGAGCAGTTCTTC. Protein product: CASSVAGNEQFF.

The table lists this clone with a few counts. The rearrangement links TRBV19 to TRBJ2-5, with 9 positions matching TRBD1. CDR3 length: 15 amino acids. V was clipped by 3 bases and J by 0 bases; unmatched bases: 2. Germline loops: CDR1 LNHDA, CDR2 SQIVND (reference sequence). The chain's CDR3 is CASSIGTGYQETQYF. The CDR3 DNA is TGTGCCAGTAGTATTGGGACAGGGTACCAAGAGACCCAGTACTTC.

The gene calls are TRBV7-8 and TRBJ2-7; D is unclear. V shed 3 bases and J shed 3 bases, with 12 bases lying between them. The CDR3 runs 14 residues. CDR1 is SGHVS, CDR2 FQNEAQ, per germline. The CDR3 loop reads CASSFKDGYYEQYF. Here the CDR3 DNA reads TGTGCCAGCAGCTTCAAGGACGGATACTACGAGCAGTACTTC.

The chain has TRBV27 and TRBJ1-4; 8 bases match TRBD1. The CDR3 has 15 amino acids. Losses at the gene ends were 5 bases for V and 3 bases for J; bases not matched to a gene: 5. Per germline, CDR1 MNHEY and CDR2 SMNVEV (reference sequence). The CDR3 DNA sequence: TGTGCCAGCAGTAACAGGGGGGTCCCTAATGAAAAACTGTTTTTT. Its protein is CASSNRGVPNEKLFF.

The rearrangement links TRBV2 to TRBJ2-1; no firm D call. Germline CDR1 reads SNHLY; CDR2 reads FYNNEI. The CDR3 is 12 amino acids. Trimming stripped 2 bases from V and 9 bases from J, with 8 bases between. CDR3 nucleotide sequence: TGTGCCAGCAGTGAATTTGTGGGTGAGCAGTTCTTC. Amino acids: CASSEFVGEQFF.

This clone was recorded once. V is TRBV19 and J is TRBJ2-5, with TRBD2 matching over 7 bases. The CDR3 sequence is 16 residues long. In germline, CDR1 is LNHDA, CDR2 SQIVND (reference sequence). J lost 2 bases, V lost 6 bases, and 12 bases had no gene match. CDR3 sequence: CASSRITGGKQETQYF. CDR3 DNA sequence: TGTGCCAGTAGCCGGATCACGGGGGGAAAACAAGAGACCCAGTACTTC.

V and J are TRBV5-1 and TRBJ2-5, with D hard to call. The germline CDR1 and CDR2 sequences are SGHRS and YFSETQ. This CDR3 has 11 amino acids. V lost 4 bases to trimming and J lost 1 base, with 2 bases between them. Written as DNA, the CDR3 is TGCGCCAGCAGCATCCAAGAGACCCAGTACTTC. As protein: CASSIQETQYF.

The CDR3, as DNA: TGTGCCAGTAGTATAAACGGAGAAATCGAAGCTTTCTTT. Translation gives CASSINGEIEAFF. The gene calls are TRBV19 and TRBJ1-1; D ambiguous. This CDR3 is built from 13 residues. V lost 2 bases and J 8 bases, leaving 12 bases between the germline ends. CDR1 and CDR2 (germline): LNHDA, SQIVND (reference sequence).

The gene calls are TRBV6-5 and TRBJ1-2; unclear D gene. The germline V and J ends were trimmed by 5 bases and 4 bases, with 11 bases remaining between them. This CDR3 is built from 13 residues. Germline CDR1 and CDR2: MNHEY and SVGAGI. In DNA form, the CDR3 reads TGTGCCAGCAGTAAAACCGGGATCTATGGCTACACCTTC. Its translation: CASSKTGIYGYTF.

The chain joins TRBV7-8 to TRBJ1-6; D is ambiguous. The CDR3 totals 13 residues. Germline values: CDR1 SGHVS, CDR2 FQNEAQ. V lost 1 base and J lost 7, with 5 bases in between. The chain's CDR3 is CASSLGPNSPLHF. The CDR3 DNA is TGTGCCAGCAGCTTAGGTCCCAATTCACCCCTCCACTTT.

This clone has only one observation. The chain couples TRBV10-3 to TRBJ2-7; no definite D call. From germline, CDR1 is ENHRY and CDR2 SYGVKD. The CDR3 is 14 residues long. Trimming removed 1 base from V and 0 bases from J, with 7 bases in between. The CDR3 here is CAISEFTGSYEQYF. CDR3 coding DNA: TGTGCCATCAGTGAGTTCACGGGCTCCTACGAGCAGTACTTC.

The chain couples TRBV10-2 to TRBJ2-5, with D tentatively TRBD1 or TRBD2 (5 bases each). The CDR3 covers 16 residues. In germline, CDR1 is WSHSY, CDR2 SAAADI. V was trimmed by 10 bases and J by 2 bases, leaving 23 bases between them. Written as DNA, the CDR3 is TGCGCCACTGCCCGGGACGGAAGAGTAGGGCAAGAGACCCAGTACTTC. Translated, it gives CATARDGRVGQETQYF.

This chain joins TRBV27 and TRBJ2-3; 10 nucleotides match TRBD1. Germline CDR1 reads MNHEY; CDR2 reads SMNVEV (reference sequence). J gave up 3 bases and V 3 bases, and 6 bases lay outside the gene matches. CDR3 length equals 16 residues. The CDR3 sequence is CASSLTGGAMTDTQYF. The CDR3 DNA reads as TGTGCCAGCAGTTTGACAGGGGGCGCAATGACAGATACGCAGTATTTT.

V gene TRBV9 combines with J gene TRBJ2-1; 9 nucleotides match TRBD2. V lost 3 bases to trimming and J lost 9 bases; unmatched junction nucleotides: 16. The V gene's germline CDR1 is SGDLS and CDR2 YYNGEE. The CDR3 sequence is 17 residues long. CDR3 amino acids: CASSALGYRGLAIEQFF. CDR3 in DNA: TGTGCCAGCAGCGCCCTAGGTTACAGAGGACTAGCGATTGAGCAGTTCTTC.

Only one count was recorded for this clone. The CDR3 sequence is CASSLERGINEQFF. CDR3 DNA sequence: TGTGCCAGCAGTTTGGAGAGGGGGATCAATGAGCAGTTCTTC. This sequence joins TRBV28 and TRBJ2-1; D perhaps matches TRBD1 (6 bases). Germline V gene data show CDR1 as MDHEN and CDR2 as SYDVKM. The CDR3 is made up of 14 amino acids. V lost 3 bases, J lost 6 bases, and 12 bases lay in between.

The genes are TRBV27 and TRBJ1-5; tentative D call: TRBD1 (6 bases). Germline V gives CDR1 MNHEY, CDR2 SMNVEV (reference sequence). The CDR3 loop spans 15 amino acids. With 6 bases removed from V and 4 bases from J, the gap between germline ends came to 16 bases. The CDR3 is CASSLGQGMNQPQHF. CDR3 DNA sequence: TGTGCCAGCAGCTTGGGGCAGGGGATGAATCAGCCCCAGCATTTT.

This clone is a singleton in its sample. The chain joins TRBV9 to TRBJ2-2; the D is unclear. CDR3 length equals 16 residues. Germline CDR1 SGDLS, CDR2 YYNGEE. Trimming removed 0 bases at V and 4 bases at J, with 13 bases between. The CDR3 loop is CASSVGAEAITGELFF. The CDR3 nucleotides are TGTGCCAGCAGCGTAGGGGCCGAGGCGATCACCGGGGAGCTGTTTTTT.

This clone was seen a single time. This chain links TRBV5-8 with TRBJ2-4, with D perhaps matching TRBD1 (6 bases). V was cut by 4 bases and J by 2 bases, with 13 bases left in between. The length of the CDR3 is 15 residues. Germline V gene lookup returns CDR1 SGHTS and CDR2 YDEGEE. CDR3 region: CASSLQGLTKNIQYF. The CDR3 DNA follows: TGTGCCAGCAGCCTGCAGGGGTTAACCAAAAACATTCAGTACTTC.

This clone has just a few counts. The same CDR3 can be traced to other DNA sequences in this sample. The chain links TRBV28 to TRBJ2-7, with 7 bases fitting TRBD1. This CDR3 contains 14 residues. V lost 4 bases to trimming and J lost 4 bases; unmatched junction nucleotides: 7. In germline, CDR1 is MDHEN, CDR2 SYDVKM. The CDR3 reads CASSSAGGTYEQYF. The CDR3 DNA follows: TGTGCCAGCAGTTCGGCAGGGGGTACGTACGAGCAGTACTTC. The full variable domain, with the rest looked up from reference TRBV28 and TRBJ2-7, is DVKVTQSSRYLVKRTGEKVFLECVQDMDHENMFWYRQDPGLGLRLIYFSYDVKMKEKGDIPEGYSVSREKKERFSLILESASTNQTSMYLCASSSAGGTYEQYFGPGTRLTVT.

This clone was observed a few times. The chain combines TRBV12-5 with TRBJ1-2, with D possibly being TRBD1 (5 bases). Deletions cut 1 base from V and 6 bases from J, with 12 bases between. Germline loops: CDR1 LGHNT, CDR2 FRNRAP. The CDR3 runs to 14 residues. Written as DNA, the CDR3 is TGTGCTAGTGGTTTGGAGGGACTCCTCAATGGCTACACCTTC. Protein: CASGLEGLLNGYTF.

The rearrangement links TRBV6-1 to TRBJ2-1; a possible D gene is TRBD1 (5 bases). Trimming left V 6 bases short and J 3 bases short, with 15 bases between. The CDR3 spans 15 residues. Germline CDR1 and CDR2: MNHNS and SASEGT. The CDR3 protein is CASRIDRESYNEQFF. In DNA, the CDR3 is TGTGCCAGCAGGATTGACAGAGAGAGCTACAATGAGCAGTTCTTC.

CDR3 amino acids: CAWTIGTEQYF. The CDR3 DNA reads TGTGCCTGGACTATCGGGACCGAGCAGTACTTC. The V gene is TRBV30, the J gene TRBJ2-7; D may match TRBD1 or TRBD2 (5 bases each). V shed 4 bases and J shed 6 bases, with 10 bases lying between them. The germline V gene has CDR1 GTSNPN and CDR2 SVGIG (reference sequence). The CDR3 is 11 amino acids.

This chain links TRBV7-6 with TRBJ2-5; 12 bases are shared with TRBD2. CDR3 length: 16 residues. The J segment lost 5 bases and the V segment lost 4 bases, leaving 8 bases of the junction unmatched. Germline assignment: CDR1 SGHVS and CDR2 FNYEAQ. This CDR3 is CASSSGLAGGHETQYF. CDR3 in DNA: TGTGCCAGCAGCTCGGGGCTAGCGGGGGGGCATGAGACCCAGTACTTC.